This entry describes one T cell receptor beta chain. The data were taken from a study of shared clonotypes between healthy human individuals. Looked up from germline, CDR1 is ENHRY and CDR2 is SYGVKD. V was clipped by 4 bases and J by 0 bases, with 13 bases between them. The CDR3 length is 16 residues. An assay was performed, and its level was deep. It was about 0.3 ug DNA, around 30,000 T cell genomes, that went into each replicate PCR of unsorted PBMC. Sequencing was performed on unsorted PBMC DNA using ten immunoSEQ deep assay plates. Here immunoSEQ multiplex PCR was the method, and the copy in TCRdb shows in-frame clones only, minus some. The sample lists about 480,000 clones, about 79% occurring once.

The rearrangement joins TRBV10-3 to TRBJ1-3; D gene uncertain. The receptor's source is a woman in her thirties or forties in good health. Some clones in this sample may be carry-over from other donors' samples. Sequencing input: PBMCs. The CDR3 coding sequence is TGTGCCATCAGTGGTCTCGGCCGGACCTCTGGAAACACCATATATTTT. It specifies CAISGLGRTSGNTIYF.